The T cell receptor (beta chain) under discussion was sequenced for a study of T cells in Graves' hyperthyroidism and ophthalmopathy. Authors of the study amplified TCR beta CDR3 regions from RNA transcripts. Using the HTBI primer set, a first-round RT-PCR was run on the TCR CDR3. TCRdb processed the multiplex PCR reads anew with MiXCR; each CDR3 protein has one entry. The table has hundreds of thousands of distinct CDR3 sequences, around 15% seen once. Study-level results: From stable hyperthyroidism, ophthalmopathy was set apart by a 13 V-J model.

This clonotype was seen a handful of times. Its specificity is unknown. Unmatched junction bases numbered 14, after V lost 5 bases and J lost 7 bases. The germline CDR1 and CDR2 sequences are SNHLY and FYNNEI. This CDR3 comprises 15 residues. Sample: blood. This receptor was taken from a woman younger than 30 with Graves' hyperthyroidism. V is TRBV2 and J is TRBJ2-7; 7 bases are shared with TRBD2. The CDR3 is CASSKRDSFIWEQYF. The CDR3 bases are TGTGCCAGCAGTAAGCGGGACTCCTTTATTTGGGAGCAGTACTTC. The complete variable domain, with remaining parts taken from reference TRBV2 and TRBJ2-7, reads EPEVTQTPSHQVTQMGQEVILRCVPISNHLYFYWYRQILGQKVEFLVSFYNNEISEKSEIFDDQFSVERPDGSNFTLKIRSTKLEDSAMYFCASSKRDSFIWEQYFGPGTRLTVT.